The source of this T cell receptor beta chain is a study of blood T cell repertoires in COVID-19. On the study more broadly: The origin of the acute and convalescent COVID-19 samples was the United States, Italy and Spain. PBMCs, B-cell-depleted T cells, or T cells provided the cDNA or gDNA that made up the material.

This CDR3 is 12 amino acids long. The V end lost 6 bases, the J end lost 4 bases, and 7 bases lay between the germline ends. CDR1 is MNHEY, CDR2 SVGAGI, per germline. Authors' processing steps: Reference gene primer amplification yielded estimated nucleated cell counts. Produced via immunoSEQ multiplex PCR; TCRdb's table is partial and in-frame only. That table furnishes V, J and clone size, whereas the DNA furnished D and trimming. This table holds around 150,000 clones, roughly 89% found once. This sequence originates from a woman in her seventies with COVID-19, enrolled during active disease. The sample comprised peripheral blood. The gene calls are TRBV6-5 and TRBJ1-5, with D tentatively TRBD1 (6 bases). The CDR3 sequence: CASSQGNQPQHF. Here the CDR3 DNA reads TGTGCCAGCAGCCAGGGGAATCAGCCCCAGCATTTT.